This T cell receptor (beta chain) was documented in a study of cytomegalovirus exposure and HLA in healthy donors. CDR1 and CDR2 (germline): SGHTA, FQGTGA. V was pared by 3 bases and J by 3 bases, with 2 bases of the junction left unmatched. The CDR3 has 16 amino acids. PCR amplification relied on 60 Vbeta primers (plus 13 Jbeta primers). Some clones are missing from TCRdb's copy, which holds only in-frame ones; the method was immunoSEQ multiplex PCR. The table records some 150,000 clones, more than 80% of them present only once. Findings of the study overall: Confirmation in vitro established that a few CMV-associated chains were specific for CMV antigens.

Turning to this clone: Antigen specificity is unknown.

Material: PBMCs. This clonotype originated in a woman between 50 and 59 years old in good health and CMV-seronegative. This rearrangement joins TRBV7-3 to TRBJ1-6, with 10 nucleotides matching TRBD1. CDR3 nucleotide sequence: TGTGCCAGCAGCTTGACAGGGGGCTTCTATAATTCACCCCTCCACTTT. Amino acids: CASSLTGGFYNSPLHF. Together with reference TRBV7-3 and TRBJ1-6, the CDR3 gives the full variable domain: GAGVSQTPSNKVTEKGKYVELRCDPISGHTALYWYRQSLGQGPEFLIYFQGTGAADDSGLPNDRFFAVRPEGSVSTLKIQRTERGDSAVYLCASSLTGGFYNSPLHFGNGTRLTVT.